This TCR beta chain was captured in a study of T cells in Graves' hyperthyroidism and ophthalmopathy. About the research overall: Peripheral blood was collected at initial diagnosis, before any treatment.

The CDR3 runs to 10 residues. CDR1 and CDR2 from the germline V gene are DFQATT and SNEGSKA (reference sequence). Trimming cost V 6 bases and J 12 bases, with 14 bases left between them. Patients were aged 18 to 65, had disease duration under 2 months, and had newly diagnosed hyperthyroidism. In making diagnoses, clinical symptoms, serum thyroxine and TRAb, thyroid ultrasound and orbital computed tomography were all used. Blood was sampled at initial diagnosis of hyperthyroidism, prior to onset of any ophthalmopathy symptoms. Researchers amplified the TCR beta CDR3 regions from RNA transcripts. Researchers ran a first-round RT-PCR on the TCR CDR3 using the HTBI primer set. Using its own MiXCR run on the multiplex PCR reads, TCRdb lists one record per CDR3 protein. In the table there are about 35,000 distinct CDR3 sequences, around 50% of which are singletons.

The gene calls are TRBV20-1 and TRBJ1-2, with a tentative D call TRBD1 (6 bases). The sample was blood. This receptor was taken from a woman aged 50 to 65 with Graves' hyperthyroidism that later progressed to Graves' ophthalmopathy. The CDR3: CSASGGGNTF. The CDR3 nucleotides read TGCAGTGCGTCAGGAGGGGGAAACACCTTC.